The entry that follows covers one TCR beta chain sequence. The CDR3 loop spans 13 amino acids. Trimming pared 2 bases from V and 8 bases from J, leaving 12 bases between. CDR1 is SGHRS and CDR2 is YFSETQ in the germline V gene. These data originate in a study of blood T cell repertoires in COVID-19. The data were produced by immunoSEQ multiplex PCR, yet TCRdb's version contains in-frame clones alone and is incomplete. The data show 70,000 or so clones, with about 89% seen just once and 0.55% to 0.75% held by the top ten. The sample comprised peripheral blood. The rearrangement uses TRBV5-1 and TRBJ2-3; maybe TRBD2 (6 bases). This TCR came from a man between 60 and 70 years old with acute or convalescent COVID-19. This CDR3 is CASSLDLGGTQYF. The CDR3 coding sequence is TGCGCCAGCAGCTTAGATCTCGGGGGTACGCAGTATTTT.